This section outlines one T cell receptor (beta chain) sequence together with its context. The sample contains more than one DNA sequence encoding this CDR3. The data originate from a study of shared clonotypes between healthy human individuals. Replicate PCRs run on sorted subsets employed approximately 180 ng DNA, roughly 30,000 T cell genomes. TCRdb keeps only in-frame clones here, not all; method: immunoSEQ multiplex PCR. The data contain about 2.3 million clones, 92% of them singletons. The sample was naive CD4+ T cells from PBMCs. Sample subset: CD45RA+ positively selected. The TCR comes from a man between 18 and 29 years old in good health. Some clones in this sample may be carry-over from other donors' samples.

For the CDR3, the DNA is TGCGCCAGCAGTAGAGACGGAGGGAACACTGAAGCTTTCTTT. Encoded protein: CASSRDGGNTEAFF. The genes are TRBV5-1 and TRBJ1-1; D is unresolved. Per the germline V gene, CDR1 is SGHRS and CDR2 is YFSETQ. The CDR3 length is 14 residues. V was cut by 5 bases and J by 1 base, with 12 bases left in between.